A single sample gave rise to the 15 T cell receptor beta chains below, sequenced in a study of neurological immune-mediated disorders. MiXCR was run by TCRdb on the 5' RACE reads, yielding one entry per CDR3 protein. This table has 65,000 to 80,000 distinct CDR3 sequences, roughly 17% appearing once. Sequences were obtained from PBMCs. These receptors were obtained from a woman aged 35 to 49 in good health.

This clonotype was detected many times. V and J are TRBV5-1 and TRBJ2-3; D possibly corresponds to TRBD2 (6 bases). Germline CDR1 reads SGHRS; CDR2 reads YFSETQ. Deletions cut 1 base from V and 0 bases from J, with 15 bases between. This CDR3 has 17 residues. CDR3 bases: TGCGCCAGCAGCTTGAAGCGGGCGGGATCTAGCACAGATACGCAGTATTTT. Amino acid sequence: CASSLKRAGSSTDTQYF.

V and J are TRBV20-1 and TRBJ2-7, with D tentatively TRBD2 (6 bases). The end of the DNA aligns better with TRBJ2-5, so the J call may be wrong. The CDR3 runs to 13 residues. In germline, CDR1 is DFQATT, CDR2 SNEGSKA (reference sequence). The CDR3 protein is CSVPETSLETQYF. The DNA for the CDR3 is TGCAGTGTCCCGGAGACTAGTCTGGAGACCCAGTACTTC.

This chain uses TRBV20-1 with TRBJ1-3; D gene ambiguous. Deletions cut 3 bases from V and 0 bases from J, with 15 bases between. CDR1 and CDR2 (germline): DFQATT, SNEGSKA (reference sequence). CDR3 length: 16 residues. The CDR3 region has the DNA TGCAGTGCTAGGCCTCAGAGAGCCTCCTCTGGAAACACCATATATTTT. It specifies CSARPQRASSGNTIYF.

This clonotype occurred many times. A much larger clone differs from this one at a single base, so this may be a read error. The V gene is TRBV5-1, the J gene TRBJ2-5; D not certain. Trimming took 2 bases from V and 4 from J, leaving 3 bases between them. Germline lookup yields CDR1 SGHRS and CDR2 YFSETQ. The CDR3 length is 11 residues. In DNA form, the CDR3 reads TGCGCCAGCAGCTTCCGAGAGACCCAGTACTTC. It is translated as CASSFRETQYF.

This clonotype occurred many times. This sequence joins TRBV7-2 and TRBJ2-5; D unclear. Germline V gene lookup returns CDR1 SGHTA and CDR2 FQGNSA. V was trimmed by 5 bases and J by 4 bases, leaving 14 bases between them. This CDR3 has 14 amino acids. CDR3 sequence: CASSRAYLGETQYF. As DNA, the CDR3 is TGTGCCAGCAGCCGCGCCTACTTAGGAGAGACCCAGTACTTC. The variable domain in full, with the rest retrieved from reference TRBV7-2 and TRBJ2-5, is GAGVSQSPSNKVTEKGKDVELRCDPISGHTALYWYRQSLGQGLEFLIYFQGNSAPDKSGLPSDRFSAERTGGSVSTLTIQRTQQEDSAVYLCASSRAYLGETQYFGPGTRLLVL.

The genes are TRBV20-1 and TRBJ2-3; D is unresolved. This CDR3 has 14 amino acids. V lost 6 bases, J lost 2 bases, and 15 bases lay in between. Germline-derived CDR1 and CDR2 are DFQATT and SNEGSKA (reference sequence). CDR3 sequence reads: CSAAPGPLTDTQYF. The DNA for the CDR3 is TGCAGTGCCGCCCCCGGTCCCCTCACAGATACGCAGTATTTT.

This clonotype was counted at least ten times. The chain recombines TRBV6-6 with TRBJ2-5; D is possibly TRBD2 (5 bases). Germline assignment: CDR1 MNHNY and CDR2 SVGAGI (reference sequence). This CDR3 is built from 14 residues. Deletions cut 2 bases from V and 6 bases from J, with 13 bases between. CDR3: CASSYESGGKTQYF. In DNA, the CDR3 is TGTGCCAGCAGTTACGAGTCAGGAGGAAAGACCCAGTACTTC.

This clonotype was observed many times. The rearrangement links TRBV28 to TRBJ1-5; tentatively, D is TRBD1 (5 bases). Trimming stripped 4 bases from V and 4 bases from J, with 14 bases between. The germline CDR1 and CDR2 sequences are MDHEN and SYDVKM. The CDR3 covers 15 residues. CDR3 protein: CASSSRRGFNQPQHF. DNA for the CDR3: TGTGCCAGCAGTTCTCGTAGGGGCTTTAATCAGCCCCAGCATTTT.

This clonotype was seen ten or more times. The gene calls are TRBV27 and TRBJ1-4; no definite D call. V dropped 3 bases and J dropped 8 bases, with 4 bases sitting between them. The CDR3 extends over 11 amino acids. Germline CDR1 and CDR2: MNHEY and SMNVEV (reference sequence). CDR3 in DNA: TGTGCCAGCAGTTTTAACGAAAAACTGTTTTTT. Translated, it gives CASSFNEKLFF.

The chain combines TRBV7-2 with TRBJ2-7; maybe TRBD1 (5 bases). This CDR3 spans 13 amino acids. The ends were cut back, 3 bases at V and 11 bases at J, with 17 bases in the middle. Per germline, CDR1 SGHTA and CDR2 FQGNSA. CDR3 loop: CASSLLESGREYV. Written as DNA, the CDR3 is TGTGCCAGCAGCTTGCTGGAGTCGGGCAGGGAGTACGTC.

This clonotype was found many times. V gene TRBV27 combines with J gene TRBJ2-7; no firm D call. This CDR3 is built from 14 residues. Trimming shortened V by 8 bases and J by 0 bases, and 14 bases separated the two germline ends. Per germline, CDR1 MNHEY and CDR2 SMNVEV (reference sequence). The CDR3 DNA is TGTGCCAGCCCCCACTCGTCCACCTCCTACGAGCAGTACTTC. Amino acid sequence: CASPHSSTSYEQYF.

This clonotype was seen repeatedly, ten times or more. The V and J genes are TRBV28 and TRBJ1-2; no clear D gene. Germline assignment: CDR1 MDHEN and CDR2 SYDVKM. Trimming took off 2 bases at V and 4 bases at J, with 11 bases between the two ends. The CDR3 loop spans 14 amino acids. For the CDR3, the DNA is TGTGCCAGCAGTTTACGAGCAGGCACCTATGGCTACACCTTC. Translation gives CASSLRAGTYGYTF.

This clonotype has a count of ten or more. The chain joins TRBV27 to TRBJ1-1; D is possibly TRBD1 (5 bases). CDR1 and CDR2 (germline): MNHEY, SMNVEV (reference sequence). The length of the CDR3 is 16 residues. The V end was cut by 6 bases, the J end by 1 base, with 18 bases between. CDR3 sequence reads: CASRPRAGVRNTEAFF. The CDR3 DNA reads as TGTGCCAGCAGACCCCGGGCGGGGGTCAGGAACACTGAAGCTTTCTTT.

At least ten counts were recorded for this clonotype. This chain connects TRBV4-1 to TRBJ2-3; D is ambiguous. The CDR3 runs 13 residues. The V gene's germline CDR1 is MGHRA and CDR2 YSYEKL. V was shortened by 3 bases and J by 2 bases, with 6 bases between the two germline ends. CDR3 nucleotide sequence: TGCGCCAGCAGCCACCCCACCACAGATACGCAGTATTTT. Protein: CASSHPTTDTQYF.

There are many counts of this clonotype. The chain links TRBV4-3 to TRBJ2-5; perhaps TRBD2 as D (7 bases). Germline values: CDR1 LGHNA, CDR2 YSLEER. V was shortened by 4 bases and J by 4 bases, with 16 bases between the two germline ends. The CDR3 is 15 residues long. CDR3 sequence reads: CASSRGGGPAETQYF. CDR3 coding DNA: TGCGCCAGCAGCCGTGGGGGGGGGCCGGCAGAGACCCAGTACTTC.